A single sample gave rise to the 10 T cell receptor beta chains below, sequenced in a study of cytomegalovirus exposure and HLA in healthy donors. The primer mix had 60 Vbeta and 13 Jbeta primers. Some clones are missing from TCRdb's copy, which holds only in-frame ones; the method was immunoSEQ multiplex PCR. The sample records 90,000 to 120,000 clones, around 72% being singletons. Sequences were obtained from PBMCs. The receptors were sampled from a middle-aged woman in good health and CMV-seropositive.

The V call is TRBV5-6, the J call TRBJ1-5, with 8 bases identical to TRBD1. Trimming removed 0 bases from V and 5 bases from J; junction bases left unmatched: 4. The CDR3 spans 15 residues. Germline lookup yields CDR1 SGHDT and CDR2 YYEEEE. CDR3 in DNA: TGTGCCAGCAGCTTGGCGGGACAGGTCGATCAGCCCCAGCATTTT. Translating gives CASSLAGQVDQPQHF.

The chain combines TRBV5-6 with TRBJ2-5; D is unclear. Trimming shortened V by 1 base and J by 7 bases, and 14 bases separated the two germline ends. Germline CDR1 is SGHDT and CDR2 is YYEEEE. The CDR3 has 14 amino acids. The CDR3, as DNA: TGTGCCAGCAGCTTGATCAGTTTCACGGGGACCCAGTACTTC. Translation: CASSLISFTGTQYF.

The DNA of the CDR3 is TGTGCCAGCAGTGACGAGGGCTATGGCTACACCTTC. Residues: CASSDEGYGYTF. The rearrangement joins TRBV2 to TRBJ1-2; D is undetermined. V was cut by 3 bases and J by 4 bases, with 6 bases left in between. This CDR3 has 12 residues. Germline lookup yields CDR1 SNHLY and CDR2 FYNNEI.

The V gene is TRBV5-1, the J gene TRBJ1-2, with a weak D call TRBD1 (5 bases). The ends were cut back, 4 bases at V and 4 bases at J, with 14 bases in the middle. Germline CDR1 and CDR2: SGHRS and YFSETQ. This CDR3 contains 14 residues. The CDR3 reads CASSVLRGTYGYTF. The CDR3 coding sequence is TGCGCCAGCAGCGTCCTGCGGGGGACCTATGGCTACACCTTC.

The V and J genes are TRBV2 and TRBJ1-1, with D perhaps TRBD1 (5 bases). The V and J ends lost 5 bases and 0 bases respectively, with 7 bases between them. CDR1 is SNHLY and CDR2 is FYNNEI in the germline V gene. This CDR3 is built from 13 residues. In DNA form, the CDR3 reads TGTGCCAGCAGTACAGGACTGAACACTGAAGCTTTCTTT. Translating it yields CASSTGLNTEAFF.

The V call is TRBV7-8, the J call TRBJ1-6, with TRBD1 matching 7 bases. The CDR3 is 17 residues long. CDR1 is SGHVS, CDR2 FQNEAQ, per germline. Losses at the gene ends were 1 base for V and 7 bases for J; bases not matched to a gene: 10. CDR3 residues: CASSLGSFTGVNSPLHF. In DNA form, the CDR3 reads TGTGCCAGCAGCTTAGGTTCCTTTACAGGGGTCAATTCACCCCTCCACTTT.

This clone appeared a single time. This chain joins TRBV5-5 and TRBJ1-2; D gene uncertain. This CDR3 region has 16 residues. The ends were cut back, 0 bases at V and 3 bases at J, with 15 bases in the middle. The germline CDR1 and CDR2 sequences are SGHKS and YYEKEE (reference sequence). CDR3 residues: CASSLEGGYPHYGYTF. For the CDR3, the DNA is TGTGCCAGCAGCTTGGAAGGCGGGTACCCCCACTATGGCTACACCTTC.

CDR3 sequence (DNA): TGTGCCAGCAGCGTAGGGCCGGAGAACGAGCAGTACTTC. Protein: CASSVGPENEQYF. The chain has TRBV9 and TRBJ2-7; unclear D gene. V lost 0 bases and J lost 5, with 9 bases in between. Germline assignment: CDR1 SGDLS and CDR2 YYNGEE. This CDR3 is built from 13 residues.

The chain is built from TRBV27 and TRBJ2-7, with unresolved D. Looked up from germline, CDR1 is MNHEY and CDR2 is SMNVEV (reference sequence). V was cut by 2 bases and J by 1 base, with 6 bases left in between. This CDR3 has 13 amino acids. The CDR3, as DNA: TGTGCCAGCAGTTTAGGGCAGTCCTACGAGCAGTACTTC. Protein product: CASSLGQSYEQYF.

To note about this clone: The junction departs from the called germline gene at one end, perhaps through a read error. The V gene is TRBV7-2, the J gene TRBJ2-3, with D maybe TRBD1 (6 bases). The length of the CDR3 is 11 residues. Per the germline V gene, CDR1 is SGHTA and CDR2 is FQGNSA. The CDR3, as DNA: TGTGCCAGCAGTTCTTCTCACAGGGTAATCTTT. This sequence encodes CASSSSHRVIF. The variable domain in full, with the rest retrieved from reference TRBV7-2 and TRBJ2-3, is GAGVSQSPSNKVTEKGKDVELRCDPISGHTALYWYRQSLGQGLEFLIYFQGNSAPDKSGLPSDRFSAERTGGSVSTLTIQRTQQEDSAVYLCASSSSHRVIFGPGTRLTVL.